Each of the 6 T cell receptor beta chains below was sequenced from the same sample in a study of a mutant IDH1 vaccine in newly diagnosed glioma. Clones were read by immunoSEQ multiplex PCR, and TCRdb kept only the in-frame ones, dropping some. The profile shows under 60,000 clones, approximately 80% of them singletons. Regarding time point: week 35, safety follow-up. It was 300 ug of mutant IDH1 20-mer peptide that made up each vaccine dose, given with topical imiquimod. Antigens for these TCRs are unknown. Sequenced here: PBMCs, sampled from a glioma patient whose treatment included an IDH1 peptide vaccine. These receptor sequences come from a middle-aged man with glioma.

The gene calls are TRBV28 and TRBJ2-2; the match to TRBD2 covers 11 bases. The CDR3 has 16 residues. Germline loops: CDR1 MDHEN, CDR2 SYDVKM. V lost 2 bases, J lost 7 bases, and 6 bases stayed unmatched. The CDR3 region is CASSLPLAGVGGELFF. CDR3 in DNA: TGTGCCAGCAGTTTACCACTAGCGGGAGTGGGCGGGGAGCTGTTTTTT.

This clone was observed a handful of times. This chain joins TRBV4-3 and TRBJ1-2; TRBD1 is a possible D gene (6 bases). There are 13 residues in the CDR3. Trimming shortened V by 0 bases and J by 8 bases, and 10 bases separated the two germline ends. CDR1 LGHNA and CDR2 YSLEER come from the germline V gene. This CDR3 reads CASSQDRGTGYTF. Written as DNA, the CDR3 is TGCGCCAGCAGCCAAGACAGGGGTACGGGCTACACCTTC.

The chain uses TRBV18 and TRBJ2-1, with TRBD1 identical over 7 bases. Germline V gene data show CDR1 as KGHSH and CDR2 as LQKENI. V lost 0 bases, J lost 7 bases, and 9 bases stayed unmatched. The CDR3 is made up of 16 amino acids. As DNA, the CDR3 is TGTGCCAGCTCACCACCGGGTAGAGAGGGGGCGAATGAGCAGTTCTTC. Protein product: CASSPPGREGANEQFF.

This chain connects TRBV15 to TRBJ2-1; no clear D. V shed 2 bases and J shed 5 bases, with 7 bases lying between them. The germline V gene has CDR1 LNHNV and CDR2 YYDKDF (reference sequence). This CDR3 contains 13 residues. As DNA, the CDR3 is TGTGCCACCAGCAGAAGACAAGACAATGAGCAGTTCTTC. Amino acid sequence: CATSRRQDNEQFF. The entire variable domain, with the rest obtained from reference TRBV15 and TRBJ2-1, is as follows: DAMVIQNPRYQVTQFGKPVTLSCSQTLNHNVMYWYQQKSSQAPKLLFHYYDKDFNNEADTPDNFQSRRPNTSFCFLDIRSPGLGDTAMYLCATSRRQDNEQFFGPGTRLTVL.

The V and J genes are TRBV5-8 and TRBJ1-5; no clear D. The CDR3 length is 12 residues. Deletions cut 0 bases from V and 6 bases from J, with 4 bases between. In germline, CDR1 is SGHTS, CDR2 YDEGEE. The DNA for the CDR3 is TGTGCCAGCAGCTTGGAAGGTCAGCCCCAGCATTTT. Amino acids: CASSLEGQPQHF.

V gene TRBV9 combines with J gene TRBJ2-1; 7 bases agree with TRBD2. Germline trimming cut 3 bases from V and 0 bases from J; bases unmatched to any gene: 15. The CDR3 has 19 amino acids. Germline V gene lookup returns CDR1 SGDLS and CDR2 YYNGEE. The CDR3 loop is CASSGASGEKMNSYNEQFF. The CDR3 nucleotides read TGTGCCAGCAGCGGTGCTAGCGGAGAGAAGATGAACTCCTACAATGAGCAGTTCTTC.